The 18 T cell receptor beta chains below were found in one sample sequenced in a study of control samples from healthy donors and cancer patients. Clones were sequenced by immunoSEQ multiplex PCR, and TCRdb holds only the in-frame ones, with some missing. The profile shows 390,000 or so clones, around nine tenths of them singletons. Sample: PBMCs. These receptor sequences come from a man aged 40-55 years with head and neck cancer.

V usage is TRBV2 and J usage is TRBJ2-1; no clear D. The V end was cut by 8 bases, the J end by 9 bases, with 17 bases between. The CDR3 is 13 amino acids. Germline V gene lookup returns CDR1 SNHLY and CDR2 FYNNEI. The CDR3, as DNA: TGTGCCAGCGTTGTACTGCTCCGCGGTGAGCAGTTCTTC. It yields the protein CASVVLLRGEQFF.

Worth noting for this clone: The sample carries other DNA sequences with the same CDR3. J is TRBJ1-5 and V is TRBV2; TRBD1 aligns across 9 bases. Trimming took 6 bases from V and 4 from J; bases not matched to a gene: 4. From germline, CDR1 is SNHLY and CDR2 FYNNEI. The CDR3 is made up of 14 amino acids. CDR3 amino acids: CASSRQGVNQPQHF. The CDR3 bases are TGTGCCAGCAGCAGACAGGGGGTGAATCAGCCCCAGCATTTT.

Only one count was recorded for this clone. The V gene is TRBV23-1, the J gene TRBJ1-5; 9 nucleotides agree with TRBD1. TRBV23-1 has ORF status, its function being uncertain. With 4 bases clipped from V and 7 bases from J, the junction kept 8 bases outside the gene matches. This CDR3 is 15 amino acids long. This CDR3 reads CASSRTGGFGQPQHF. The CDR3 DNA follows: TGCGCCAGCAGTCGCACAGGGGGCTTCGGACAGCCCCAGCATTTT.

The chain couples TRBV5-1 to TRBJ2-5, with no clear D. Germline V gene lookup returns CDR1 SGHRS and CDR2 YFSETQ. This CDR3 region has 15 residues. V was cut by 2 bases and J by 2 bases, with 13 bases left in between. CDR3 in DNA: TGCGCCAGCAGCTTTGGAAACCTAATTCAAGAGACCCAGTACTTC. This gives the protein CASSFGNLIQETQYF.

This rearrangement joins TRBV5-6 to TRBJ2-3, with 9 bases fitting TRBD2. This CDR3 spans 16 amino acids. Germline CDR1 reads SGHDT; CDR2 reads YYEEEE. J gave up 1 base and V 2 bases, and 5 bases lay outside the gene matches. The chain's CDR3 is CASSFQTSGRTDTQYF. The DNA of the CDR3 is TGTGCCAGCAGCTTTCAGACTAGCGGACGCACAGATACGCAGTATTTT.

The chain uses TRBV4-1 and TRBJ2-3; unclear D gene. V dropped 0 bases and J dropped 3 bases, with 7 bases sitting between them. CDR3 size: 14 residues. Germline values: CDR1 MGHRA, CDR2 YSYEKL. This CDR3 reads CASSQEGRTDTQYF. CDR3 coding DNA: TGCGCCAGCAGCCAAGAGGGTAGAACAGATACGCAGTATTTT.

V and J are TRBV28 and TRBJ1-2, with D uncertain. The CDR3 sequence is 13 residues long. The germline V and J ends were trimmed by 3 bases and 12 bases, with 17 bases remaining between them. Germline CDR1 and CDR2: MDHEN and SYDVKM. Here the CDR3 DNA reads TGTGCCAGCAGTTTGGCGGCGGGGTCCGCCGACACCTTC. This sequence encodes CASSLAAGSADTF.

The V call is TRBV14, the J call TRBJ1-2, with 7 nucleotides matching TRBD1. After removal of 4 bases from V and 2 bases from J, the junction contained 10 bases not matched to a gene. This CDR3 is 16 amino acids long. Germline V gene lookup returns CDR1 SGHDN and CDR2 FVKESK. CDR3 bases: TGTGCCAGCAGCCCGCTTACTCCACAGGGGAACTATGGCTACACCTTC. Translation gives CASSPLTPQGNYGYTF.

The chain links TRBV28 to TRBJ2-3; TRBD2 aligns across 10 bases. The CDR3 covers 14 residues. J gave up 2 bases and V 10 bases, and 6 bases lay outside the gene matches. Germline V gene data show CDR1 as MDHEN and CDR2 as SYDVKM. CDR3: CATLLAGFTDTQYF. Here the CDR3 DNA reads TGTGCCACCCTACTAGCGGGGTTCACAGATACGCAGTATTTT. Supplemented by reference TRBV28 and TRBJ2-3, the full variable domain reads DVKVTQSSRYLVKRTGEKVFLECVQDMDHENMFWYRQDPGLGLRLIYFSYDVKMKEKGDIPEGYSVSREKKERFSLILESASTNQTSMYLCATLLAGFTDTQYFGPGTRLTVL.

The V gene is TRBV18, the J gene TRBJ1-1; D might be TRBD1 (6 bases). The CDR3 has 14 amino acids. Between the trimmed V and J ends, which lost 6 bases and 3 bases, there was a span of 14 bases. Germline CDR1 and CDR2: KGHSH and LQKENI. CDR3 DNA sequence: TGTGCCAGCTCCACAGGGCTGGGGGACACTGAAGCTTTCTTT. Translated: CASSTGLGDTEAFF.

The rearrangement uses TRBV7-9 and TRBJ2-7, with D unresolved. The germline V and J ends were trimmed by 1 base and 2 bases, with 3 bases remaining between them. Germline V gives CDR1 SEHNR, CDR2 FQNEAQ (reference sequence). The CDR3 runs to 12 residues. CDR3 nucleotides: TGTGCCAGCAGCTTAGGGGCCTACGAGCAGTACTTC. This translates into CASSLGAYEQYF.

This clone was recorded only once. The V and J genes are TRBV5-1 and TRBJ1-1; tentatively, D is TRBD1 (5 bases). This CDR3 has 18 amino acids. Trimming pared 5 bases from V and 5 bases from J, leaving 28 bases between. Germline loops: CDR1 SGHRS, CDR2 YFSETQ. The CDR3: CASSRRSSTSQAGTEAFF. The CDR3 DNA sequence: TGCGCCAGCAGTCGTCGGTCCTCGACGTCCCAGGCAGGGACTGAAGCTTTCTTT. The full variable domain, completed using reference TRBV5-1 and TRBJ1-1, is KAGVTQTPRYLIKTRGQQVTLSCSPISGHRSVSWYQQTPGQGLQFLFEYFSETQRNKGNFPGRFSGRQFSNSRSEMNVSTLELGDSALYLCASSRRSSTSQAGTEAFFGQGTRLTVV.

CDR3 nucleotide sequence: TGTGCCTGGAACCCACTCCTGACTGACACCTACGAGCAGTACTTC. Amino acids: CAWNPLLTDTYEQYF. This chain joins TRBV30 and TRBJ2-7; D ambiguous. The V end was cut by 4 bases, the J end by 2 bases, with 18 bases between. The germline CDR1 and CDR2 sequences are GTSNPN and SVGIG (reference sequence). The CDR3 spans 15 residues.

The chain is built from TRBV6-5 and TRBJ2-2, with D possibly being TRBD1 (6 bases). This CDR3 comprises 14 residues. Trimming removed 6 bases at V and 6 bases at J, with 14 bases between. The germline V gene has CDR1 MNHEY and CDR2 SVGAGI. The CDR3, as DNA: TGTGCCAGCAGCTTGGACAGTCTGGCCGGGGAGCTGTTTTTT. Amino acid sequence: CASSLDSLAGELFF.

J is TRBJ2-5 and V is TRBV4-1; 12 nucleotides match TRBD2. The CDR3 consists of 18 residues. The trim removed 2 bases at V and 5 bases at J, leaving 12 bases unmatched. CDR1 MGHRA and CDR2 YSYEKL come from the germline V gene. DNA for the CDR3: TGCGCCAGCAGCCAATCCGGTCTAGCGGGAGGGCCGAGGGAGACCCAGTACTTC. Translated, it gives CASSQSGLAGGPRETQYF.

The J gene is TRBJ2-1, the V gene TRBV11-2; D not resolved. V dropped 1 base and J dropped 7 bases, with 11 bases sitting between them. The CDR3 consists of 14 residues. Germline-derived CDR1 and CDR2 are SGHAT and FQNNGV. The CDR3 sequence: CASSLAGPVNEQFF. The CDR3, as DNA: TGTGCCAGCAGCTTAGCGGGCCCCGTTAATGAGCAGTTCTTC. Based on the CDR3 plus reference TRBV11-2 and TRBJ2-1, the full variable domain is EAGVAQSPRYKIIEKRQSVAFWCNPISGHATLYWYQQILGQGPKLLIQFQNNGVVDDSQLPKDRFSAERLKGVDSTLKIQPAKLEDSAVYLCASSLAGPVNEQFFGPGTRLTVL.

This chain joins TRBV29-1 and TRBJ2-7; D uncertain. Germline V lookup: CDR1 SQVTM, CDR2 ANQGSEA. The length of the CDR3 is 12 residues. Trimming cost V 6 bases and J 4 bases, with 13 bases left between them. CDR3 region: CSVGKGFYEQYF. The CDR3 bases are TGCAGCGTGGGGAAAGGGTTTTACGAGCAGTACTTC.

V and J are TRBV28 and TRBJ1-6; maybe TRBD1 (6 bases). In germline, CDR1 is MDHEN, CDR2 SYDVKM. V was trimmed by 3 bases and J by 4 bases, leaving 22 bases between them. This CDR3 is built from 19 residues. CDR3 sequence: CASSFSRDKERDYNSPLHF. DNA for the CDR3: TGTGCCAGCAGTTTTTCCCGGGACAAGGAGAGAGATTATAATTCACCCCTCCACTTT.